This T cell receptor beta chain was retrieved from a study of tissue T cells after allogeneic stem cell transplantation. Study summary: Adult allogeneic hematopoietic cell transplant recipients with steroid-refractory graft-versus-host disease were prospectively enrolled for research autopsy. CD3+ T cells were flow-sorted when enough cells; otherwise DNA extracted directly.

Whole-study results and caveats: Tissue-detected TCR repertoire was only partly captured by blood and spleen T cells.

Trimming took off 0 bases at V and 4 bases at J, with 15 bases between the two ends. In germline, CDR1 is LGHNA, CDR2 YNFKEQ. This CDR3 contains 16 residues. The assay was immunoSEQ multiplex PCR, and TCRdb's table has in-frame clones only and misses some. The sample carries about 40,000 clones, 80% to 95% recorded once. In this sample, this clone turned up a few times. Its matching antigen is unknown. The input for sequencing was blood, taken before transplantation. The sequence came from a woman aged 40-70 years who later had graft-versus-host disease after an allogeneic stem cell transplant. This chain uses TRBV4-2 with TRBJ1-2; weak D call: TRBD1 (5 bases). CDR3 in DNA: TGTGCCAGCAGCCAAGATTCGGCAGGGCGGATCTATGGCTACACCTTC. It specifies CASSQDSAGRIYGYTF.